This T cell receptor beta chain was observed in a study of CD8 T cells in ankylosing spondylitis (dated by TCRdb to about 2017). Background for the entire study: The study set out to find disease-linked TCR variants by profiling T cell receptor beta repertoires in ankylosing spondylitis patients and healthy donors. Peripheral blood was sampled, and synovial fluid was additionally collected from ankylosing spondylitis patients. The whole study cohort included over a hundred healthy donors and some 27 ankylosing spondylitis patients.

Sequencer: Illumina HiSeq 2500. Quantitative 5'-RACE with molecular barcodes was the method used to prepare the TCR beta libraries. Under the source paper's analysis protocol: A new computational method, built on a probabilistic model of VDJ rearrangement, was used to identify disease-linked TCR variants. Using fastp trimming at Q25 and MiXCR clonotype assembly, TCRdb reanalyzed the public sequencing data and kept in-frame beta chains. Rows with a matching CDR3 protein are joined into one entry that keeps the most common DNA and genes. TCRdb's processing, not the authors', yielded these V and J calls. Within this sample are about 140,000 distinct CDR3 sequences, with roughly 8% of them counted one time only. The top ten constitute 7.3% of the sample. The paper's findings and limits, for the study overall: A TCR beta motif of 7 or 8 highly homologous amino acid variants appeared characteristic of blood from ankylosing spondylitis patients. Some TCR beta motif variants had previously been reported in synovial fluid and blood of reactive arthritis patients, which suggested common disease-initiation mechanisms. The disease-linked clones had a CD8+ phenotype and were found at relatively low frequencies in peripheral blood. Significant enrichment of the disease-linked clones was reported in matched synovial fluid samples from ankylosing spondylitis patients.

Clipping removes 6 bases from V and 5 bases from J, with 4 as the unmatched junction base count. The CDR3 contains 12 residues, cysteine and phenylalanine counted. Only the CDR3 portion is preserved as DNA: 36 bases, with reading frame beginning at the first base. Via the germline V gene, CDR1 is SQVTM and CDR2 ANQGSEA. Synovial fluid samples and blood samples obtained from the same ankylosing spondylitis patients were matched. About this clonotype itself: The antigen it binds to is not known. The input lacks base qualities; no much larger clone sits a single base away.

The sequence was obtained from a male donor with ankylosing spondylitis. Sequenced: synovial fluid, either unsorted or a sorted T cell fraction (not recorded which). The sequence is built from TRBV29-1 and TRBJ2-5, with 9 bases aligning to TRBD1. Here the CDR3 is given as CSVRGTGETQYF. The sequenced DNA: TGCAGCGTCAGGGGGACAGGGGAGACCCAGTACTTC.